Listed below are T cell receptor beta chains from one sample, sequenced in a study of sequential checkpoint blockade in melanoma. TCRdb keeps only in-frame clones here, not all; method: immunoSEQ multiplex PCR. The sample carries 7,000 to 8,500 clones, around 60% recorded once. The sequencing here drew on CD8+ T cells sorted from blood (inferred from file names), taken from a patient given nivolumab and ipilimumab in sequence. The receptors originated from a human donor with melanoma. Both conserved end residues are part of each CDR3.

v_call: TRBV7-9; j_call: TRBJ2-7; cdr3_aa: CASSLLAGAPSYEQYF
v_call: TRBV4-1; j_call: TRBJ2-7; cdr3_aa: CASSYFSGAEQYF
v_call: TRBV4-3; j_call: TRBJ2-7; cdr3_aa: CASSQGSLAGAEQYF
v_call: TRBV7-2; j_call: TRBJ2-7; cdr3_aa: CASSRRASGSYEQYF
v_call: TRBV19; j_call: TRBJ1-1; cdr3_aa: CASSYLSGVSEAFF
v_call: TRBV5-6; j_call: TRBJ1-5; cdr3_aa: CASSLGSRGNQPQHF
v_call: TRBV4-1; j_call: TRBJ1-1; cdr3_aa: CASSQLGQGGLNTEAFF
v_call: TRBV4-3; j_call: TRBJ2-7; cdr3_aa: CASSLGFGRPSYEQYF
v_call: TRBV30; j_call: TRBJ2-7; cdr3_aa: CAWSPRVPYEQYF
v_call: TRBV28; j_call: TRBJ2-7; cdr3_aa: CASSLSGHYEQYF
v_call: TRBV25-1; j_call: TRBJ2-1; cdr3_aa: CASPVGGKNYNEQFF
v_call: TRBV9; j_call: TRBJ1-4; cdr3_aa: CASSVAGANEKLFF
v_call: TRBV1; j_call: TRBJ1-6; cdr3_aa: CASSLTHRDPPTPLHF
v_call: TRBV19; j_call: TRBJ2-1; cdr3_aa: CASSTADGNEQFF
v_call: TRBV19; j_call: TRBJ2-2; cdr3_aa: CASQGDYYTGELFF
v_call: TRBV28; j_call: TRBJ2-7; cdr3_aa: CASFSSTGGHEQYF
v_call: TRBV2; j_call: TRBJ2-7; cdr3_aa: CASNQREDGEQYF
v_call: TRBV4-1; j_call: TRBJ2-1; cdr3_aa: CASRPTSGNHNEQFF
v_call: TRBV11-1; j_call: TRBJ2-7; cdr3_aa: CASRPTRDRTYEQYF
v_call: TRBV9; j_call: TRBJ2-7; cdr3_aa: CASSATGGPYEQYF
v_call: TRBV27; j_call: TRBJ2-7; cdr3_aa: CASNGGTHPYEQYF
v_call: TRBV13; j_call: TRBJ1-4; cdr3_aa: CASSGTGDKKLFF